The 20 T cell receptor beta chains given below trace back to one sample, sequenced in a study of Ad26.COV2.S vaccination and SARS-CoV-2 variants. The treatment: some 19 received Ad26.COV2.S at low or high dose, single or two shots; five or six received placebo; per-sample allocation not given. At day 63 after the first vaccine or placebo injection, samples were drawn. Profiling relied on immunoSEQ multiplex PCR, and the TCRdb table lists in-frame clones only, not all of them. The table records some 460,000 clones, roughly nine tenths of them present only once. Here the sequenced sample was peripheral blood, taken in a trial of Ad26.COV2.S vaccine versus placebo. The receptors come from a person between 18 and 59 years old who received the Ad26.COV2.S COVID-19 vaccine or a placebo.

This clone was picked up a small number of times. The chain has TRBV30 and TRBJ1-5; 7 bases fit TRBD1. The V segment lost 7 bases and the J segment 4 bases; nucleotides outside the gene matches: 7. The CDR3 consists of 13 residues. Looked up from germline, CDR1 is GTSNPN and CDR2 is SVGIG (reference sequence). This CDR3 reads CAFTTGQNQPQHF. The CDR3 region has the DNA TGTGCCTTCACGACAGGGCAGAATCAGCCCCAGCATTTT.

This clone has just a few counts. The V and J genes are TRBV7-9 and TRBJ1-2; D perhaps matches TRBD1 (5 bases). Between the trimmed V and J ends, which lost 6 bases and 2 bases, there was a span of 7 bases. CDR3 length equals 12 residues. The V gene's germline CDR1 is SEHNR and CDR2 FQNEAQ (reference sequence). The CDR3 protein is CASSQGNYGYTF. The CDR3 DNA reads as TGTGCCAGCAGTCAGGGAAACTATGGCTACACCTTC.

The chain employs TRBV28 and TRBJ1-4; D is possibly TRBD1 (5 bases). The CDR3 is made up of 14 amino acids. Germline CDR1 is MDHEN and CDR2 is SYDVKM. The V gene lost 5 bases and the J gene lost 11 bases, with 18 bases spanning the gap. DNA for the CDR3: TGTGCCAGCAGTACACGGACGGGGGGAGGGAAACTGTTTTTT. Translated, it gives CASSTRTGGGKLFF.

This clone was observed a few times. The chain employs TRBV29-1 and TRBJ2-7, with 8 nucleotides matching TRBD1. Germline V gene lookup returns CDR1 SQVTM and CDR2 ANQGSEA. This CDR3 has 11 residues. Trimming removed 7 bases from V and 4 bases from J; junction bases left unmatched: 3. The CDR3 nucleotides are TGCAGCGCTGGACAGGGTTACGAGCAGTACTTC. Its translation: CSAGQGYEQYF.

The chain carries TRBV7-9 and TRBJ2-2, with TRBD2 matching over 15 bases. V lost 5 bases and J lost 10; bases outside the gene matches: 8. The CDR3 extends over 16 amino acids. CDR1 is SEHNR, CDR2 FQNEAQ, per germline (reference sequence). DNA for the CDR3: TGTGCCAGCAGCCCCCGGACTAGCGGGAGGGCTGAGGAGCTGTTTTTT. Amino acids: CASSPRTSGRAEELFF.

This chain uses TRBV30 with TRBJ2-3; 10 bases line up with TRBD2. CDR1 is GTSNPN, CDR2 SVGIG, per germline (reference sequence). The CDR3 extends over 13 amino acids. V trimming: 4 bases; J trimming: 3 bases; junction bases outside the gene matches: 1. CDR3 in DNA: TGTGCCTGGATAGCGGGGGGAACAGATACGCAGTATTTT. Translated, it gives CAWIAGGTDTQYF.

The gene calls are TRBV19 and TRBJ1-1; D unresolved. Trimming removed 3 bases from V and 6 bases from J, with 14 bases in between. The CDR3 sequence is 14 residues long. Germline CDR1 LNHDA, CDR2 SQIVND (reference sequence). The CDR3 protein is CASSIYAEAAEAFF. DNA of the CDR3: TGTGCCAGTAGTATCTACGCTGAGGCCGCTGAAGCTTTCTTT.

The chain has TRBV27 and TRBJ2-3, with a possible D match to TRBD2 (7 bases). This CDR3 comprises 13 residues. In germline, CDR1 is MNHEY, CDR2 SMNVEV (reference sequence). Trimming cost V 7 bases and J 5 bases, with 13 bases left between them. CDR3 protein: CASKGGRVDTQYF. CDR3 coding DNA: TGTGCCAGCAAGGGGGGGCGTGTAGATACGCAGTATTTT.

In the case of this clone: A much more abundant neighbour one base away suggests this may be a read error. Different DNA sequences within this sample yield the same CDR3. The rearrangement links TRBV28 to TRBJ2-7, with D hard to call. The V gene lost 2 bases and the J gene lost 0 bases, with 2 bases spanning the gap. Germline V CDR1 and CDR2: MDHEN, SYDVKM. There are 12 residues in the CDR3. CDR3 nucleotide sequence: TGTGCCAGCAGTTTAAACTCCTACGAGCAGTACTTC. Protein sequence: CASSLNSYEQYF.

In this sample, this clone turned up a few times. V usage is TRBV19 and J usage is TRBJ2-7; D might be TRBD2 (5 bases). In germline, CDR1 is LNHDA, CDR2 SQIVND (reference sequence). Trimming cost V 4 bases and J 4 bases, with 5 bases left between them. The CDR3 sequence is 11 residues long. For the CDR3, the DNA is TGTGCCAGTAGTACGGGGTACGAGCAGTACTTC. This sequence encodes CASSTGYEQYF.

The gene calls are TRBV14 and TRBJ1-3, with D possibly being TRBD1 (5 bases). Germline V gives CDR1 SGHDN, CDR2 FVKESK. The CDR3 runs 16 residues. V shed 3 bases and J shed 0 bases, with 12 bases lying between them. CDR3: CASSHSLTVSGNTIYF. The CDR3 DNA is TGTGCCAGCAGCCACAGCTTGACAGTCTCTGGAAACACCATATATTTT.

This rearrangement joins TRBV19 to TRBJ2-3; weak D call: TRBD1 (6 bases). Trimming removed 3 bases at V and 1 base at J, with 11 bases between. This CDR3 is built from 15 residues. Germline CDR1 LNHDA, CDR2 SQIVND (reference sequence). The CDR3 DNA reads TGTGCCAGTAGTATGGGGCGACAGGGCACAGATACGCAGTATTTT. It is translated as CASSMGRQGTDTQYF.

This sequence joins TRBV3-1 (or the pseudogene TRBV3-2) and TRBJ1-2, with D possibly matching TRBD1 (6 bases). Germline V CDR1 and CDR2: LGHDT, YNNKEL (reference sequence). The V gene lost 1 base and the J gene lost 4 bases, with 13 bases spanning the gap. The CDR3 is made up of 15 amino acids. CDR3 DNA: TGTGCCAGCAGCCAAGGTCTTCGGGACATCTATGGCTACACCTTC. It specifies CASSQGLRDIYGYTF.

The DNA of the CDR3 is TGTGCCAGCAAAGGACAGGGGGAGAATGAGCAGTTCTTC. Its translation is CASKGQGENEQFF. This rearrangement joins TRBV27 to TRBJ2-1, with TRBD1 matching 10 bases. Germline CDR1 MNHEY, CDR2 SMNVEV (reference sequence). This CDR3 has 13 residues. V was pared by 7 bases and J by 7 bases, with 4 bases of the junction left unmatched.

The V gene is TRBV3-1 (or the pseudogene TRBV3-2), the J gene TRBJ1-6; D remains ambiguous. This CDR3 is built from 17 residues. Trimming took off 6 bases at V and 8 bases at J, with 23 bases between the two ends. Germline values: CDR1 LGHDT, CDR2 YNNKEL (reference sequence). As DNA, the CDR3 is TGTGCCAGCAGTCCCGTGTTTATAGCCGTAGAGTATTCACCCCTCCACTTT. This translates into CASSPVFIAVEYSPLHF.

This chain joins TRBV11-2 and TRBJ2-3, with 12 bases lining up with TRBD2. This CDR3 region has 17 residues. The germline CDR1 and CDR2 sequences are SGHAT and FQNNGV. The junction had 10 bases not matched to a gene; V was cut back by 3 bases and J by 6 bases. The chain's CDR3 is CASSFRASGRATDTQYF. The CDR3 region has the DNA TGTGCCAGCAGCTTCCGGGCTAGCGGGAGGGCCACGGATACGCAGTATTTT.

The V gene is TRBV7-6, the J gene TRBJ1-6, with TRBD1 matching 7 bases. From germline, CDR1 is SGHVS and CDR2 FNYEAQ. The CDR3 runs 16 residues. The V gene end was trimmed by 5 bases and the J gene end by 7 bases; junction bases not matched to a gene: 11. The DNA for the CDR3 is TGTGCCAGCAGCACTAGGTTGGGACAGAAAAATTCACCCCTCCACTTT. Its translation: CASSTRLGQKNSPLHF. The complete variable domain, with remaining parts taken from reference TRBV7-6 and TRBJ1-6, reads GAGVSQSPRYKVTKRGQDVALRCDPISGHVSLYWYRQALGQGPEFLTYFNYEAQQDKSGLPNDRFSAERPEGSISTLTIQRTEQRDSAMYRCASSTRLGQKNSPLHFGNGTRLTVT.

On this clone itself: Other nucleotide sequences in the sample specify the same CDR3. The chain is built from TRBV6-1 and TRBJ2-7; D remains ambiguous. The CDR3 sequence is 14 residues long. The V end lost 3 bases, the J end lost 2 bases, and 11 bases lay between the germline ends. Per the germline V gene, CDR1 is MNHNS and CDR2 is SASEGT. The CDR3 reads CASSDMDGAYEQYF. CDR3 coding DNA: TGTGCCAGCAGTGATATGGACGGAGCCTACGAGCAGTACTTC.

The chain employs TRBV5-1 and TRBJ1-6; D might be TRBD1 (5 bases). The CDR3 covers 17 residues. V was cut by 3 bases and J by 7 bases, with 20 bases left in between. Germline loops: CDR1 SGHRS, CDR2 YFSETQ. The CDR3 sequence is CASSSQTTGAGNSPLHF. For the CDR3, the DNA is TGCGCCAGCAGCTCACAGACCACTGGGGCAGGAAATTCACCCCTCCACTTT.

The V call is TRBV7-3, the J call TRBJ2-2; D is unclear. This CDR3 has 15 amino acids. CDR1 and CDR2 (germline): SGHTA, FQGTGA. V shed 5 bases and J shed 6 bases, with 16 bases lying between them. CDR3 sequence: CASSRPSVTSGELFF. The CDR3 DNA reads as TGTGCCAGCAGCCGACCGTCAGTAACGTCCGGGGAGCTGTTTTTT.